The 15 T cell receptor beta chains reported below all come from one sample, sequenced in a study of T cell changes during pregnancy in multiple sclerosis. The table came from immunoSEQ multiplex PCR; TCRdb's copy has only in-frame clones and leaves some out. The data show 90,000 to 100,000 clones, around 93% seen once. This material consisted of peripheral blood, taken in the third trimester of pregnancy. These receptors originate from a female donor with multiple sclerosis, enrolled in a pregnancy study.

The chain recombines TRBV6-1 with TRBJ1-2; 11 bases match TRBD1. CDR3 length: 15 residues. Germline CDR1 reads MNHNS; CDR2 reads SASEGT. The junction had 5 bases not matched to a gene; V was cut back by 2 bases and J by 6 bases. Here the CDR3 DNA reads TGTGCCAGCAGTGAACCAGGGACAGGGGGAGATGGCTACACCTTC. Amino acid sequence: CASSEPGTGGDGYTF.

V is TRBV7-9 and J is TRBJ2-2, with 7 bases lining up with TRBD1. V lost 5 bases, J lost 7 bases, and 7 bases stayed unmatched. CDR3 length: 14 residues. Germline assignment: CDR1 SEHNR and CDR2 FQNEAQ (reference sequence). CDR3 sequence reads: CASSLGQGVGELFF. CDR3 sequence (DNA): TGTGCCAGCAGCCTTGGGCAGGGGGTCGGGGAGCTGTTTTTT.

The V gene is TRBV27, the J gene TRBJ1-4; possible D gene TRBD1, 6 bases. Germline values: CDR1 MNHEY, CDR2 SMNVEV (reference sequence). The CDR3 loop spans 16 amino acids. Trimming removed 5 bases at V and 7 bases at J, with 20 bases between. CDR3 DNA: TGTGCCAGCAGTCTTATGCCGGGACAAGGGAGTGAAAAACTGTTTTTT. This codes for CASSLMPGQGSEKLFF. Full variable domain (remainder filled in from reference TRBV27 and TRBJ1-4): EAQVTQNPRYLITVTGKKLTVTCSQNMNHEYMSWYRQDPGLGLRQIYYSMNVEVTDKGDVPEGYKVSRKEKRNFPLILESPSPNQTSLYFCASSLMPGQGSEKLFFGSGTQLSVL.

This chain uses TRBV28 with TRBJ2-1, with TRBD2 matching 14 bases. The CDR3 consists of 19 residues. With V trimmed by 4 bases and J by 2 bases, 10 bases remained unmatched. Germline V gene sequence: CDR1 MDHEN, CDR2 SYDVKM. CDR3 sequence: CASSYGGLAGEWTYNEQFF. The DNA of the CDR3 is TGTGCCAGCAGTTATGGGGGACTAGCGGGAGAATGGACCTACAATGAGCAGTTCTTC.

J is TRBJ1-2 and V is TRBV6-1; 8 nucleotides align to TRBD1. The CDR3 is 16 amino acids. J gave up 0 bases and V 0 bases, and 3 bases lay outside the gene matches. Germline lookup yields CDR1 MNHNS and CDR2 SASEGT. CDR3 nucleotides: TGTGCCAGCAGTGAAGCCACAGGGGGTTCTAACTATGGCTACACCTTC. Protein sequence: CASSEATGGSNYGYTF.

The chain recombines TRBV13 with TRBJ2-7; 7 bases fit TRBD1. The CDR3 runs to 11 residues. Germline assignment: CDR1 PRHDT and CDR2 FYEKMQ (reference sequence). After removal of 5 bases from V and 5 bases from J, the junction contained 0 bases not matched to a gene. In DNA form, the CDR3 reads TGTGCCAGCAGCGACAGGGACGAGCAGTACTTC. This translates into CASSDRDEQYF.

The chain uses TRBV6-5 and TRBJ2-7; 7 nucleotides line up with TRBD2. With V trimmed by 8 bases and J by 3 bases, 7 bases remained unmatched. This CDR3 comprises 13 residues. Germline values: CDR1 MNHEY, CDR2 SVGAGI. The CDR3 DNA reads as TGTGCCAGCGGGGCGGGAGCTAGCTACGAGCAGTACTTC. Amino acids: CASGAGASYEQYF.

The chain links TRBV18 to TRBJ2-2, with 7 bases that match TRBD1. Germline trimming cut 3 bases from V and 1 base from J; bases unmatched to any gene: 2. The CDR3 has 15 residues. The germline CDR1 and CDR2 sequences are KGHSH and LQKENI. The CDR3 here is CASSPWDRNTGELFF. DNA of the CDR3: TGTGCCAGCTCACCCTGGGACAGGAACACCGGGGAGCTGTTTTTT.

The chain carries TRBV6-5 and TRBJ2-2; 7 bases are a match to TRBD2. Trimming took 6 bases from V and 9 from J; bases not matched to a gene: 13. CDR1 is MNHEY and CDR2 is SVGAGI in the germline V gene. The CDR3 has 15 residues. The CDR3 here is CASRGRVHLVRELFF. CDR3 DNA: TGTGCCAGCAGAGGGAGGGTTCACCTGGTCAGGGAGCTGTTTTTT.

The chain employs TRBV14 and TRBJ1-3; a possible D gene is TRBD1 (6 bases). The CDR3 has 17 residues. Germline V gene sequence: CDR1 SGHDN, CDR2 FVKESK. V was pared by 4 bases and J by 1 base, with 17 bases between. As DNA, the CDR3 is TGTGCCAGCAGCCGTCATCTTCAGGGGCAATCTGGAAACACCATATATTTT. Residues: CASSRHLQGQSGNTIYF.

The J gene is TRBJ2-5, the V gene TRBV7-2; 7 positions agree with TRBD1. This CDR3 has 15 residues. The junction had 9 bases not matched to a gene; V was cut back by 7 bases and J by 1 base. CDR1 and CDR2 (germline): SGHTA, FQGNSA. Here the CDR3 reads CASTQNRGPQETQYF. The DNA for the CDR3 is TGTGCCAGCACCCAGAACAGGGGTCCCCAAGAGACCCAGTACTTC.

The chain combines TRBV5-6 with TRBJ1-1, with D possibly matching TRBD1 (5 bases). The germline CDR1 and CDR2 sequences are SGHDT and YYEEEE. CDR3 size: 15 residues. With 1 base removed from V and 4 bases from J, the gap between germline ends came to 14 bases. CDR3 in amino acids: CASSLRAGRGTEAFF. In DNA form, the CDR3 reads TGTGCCAGCAGCTTGCGGGCAGGGAGGGGCACTGAAGCTTTCTTT.

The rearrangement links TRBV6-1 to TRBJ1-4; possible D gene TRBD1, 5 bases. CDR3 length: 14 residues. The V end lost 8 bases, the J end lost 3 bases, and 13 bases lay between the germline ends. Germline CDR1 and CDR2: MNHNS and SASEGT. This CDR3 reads CASAVTGANEKLFF. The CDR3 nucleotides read TGTGCCAGCGCGGTTACAGGTGCTAATGAAAAACTGTTTTTT.

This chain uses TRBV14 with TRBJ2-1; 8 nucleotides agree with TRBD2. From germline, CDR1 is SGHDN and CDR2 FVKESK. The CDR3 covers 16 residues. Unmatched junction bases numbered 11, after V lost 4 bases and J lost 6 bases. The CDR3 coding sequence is TGTGCCAGCAGCCTCAAAGCTAGCGGGTTGACCAATGAGCAGTTCTTC. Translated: CASSLKASGLTNEQFF.

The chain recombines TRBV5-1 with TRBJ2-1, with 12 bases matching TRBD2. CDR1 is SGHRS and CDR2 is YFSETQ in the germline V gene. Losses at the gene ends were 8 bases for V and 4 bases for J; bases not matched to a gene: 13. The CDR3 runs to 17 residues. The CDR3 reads CASKETSGSPRYNEQFF. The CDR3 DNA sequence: TGCGCCAGTAAAGAGACTAGCGGGAGCCCCCGATACAATGAGCAGTTCTTC.